What follows is one TCR beta chain and its context. This clonotype was counted many times. Its antigen is not yet known. No base quality information exists; no much larger clone differs at one position. What this sample's time point label stands for: newly diagnosed GD, antithyroid drugs for less than 3 months. For both TCR sequencing and RNA sequencing, RNA was extracted from PBMCs in TRIzol. Graves' disease was diagnosed according to American Thyroid Association guidelines. Patients for the study were recruited at an endocrinology department in Xi'an, China. From each patient, around 9 milliliters of peripheral blood was collected into an EDTA anticoagulant tube. Ficoll Paque Plus density gradient separation was used to isolate PBMCs, and no further T cell sorting was performed. An Agilent 2100 Bioanalyzer and agarose gel were used to check RNA quality, while a NanoDrop 2000 measured RNA concentration.

The sample comes from a study of regulatory T cells in long-lasting Graves disease (dated by TCRdb to the early 2020s). For the study in its entirety: Patients with newly diagnosed Graves' disease had been on antithyroid drugs for under 3 months. Peripheral blood TCR sequencing and RNA sequencing compared persistent Graves' disease patients with newly diagnosed Graves' disease patients. The study took place in China and was registered as a clinical trial. A total of some 35 samples underwent TCR sequencing, from 13 patients with persistent Graves' disease and 20 patients with newly diagnosed Graves' disease.

The library was obtained by multiplex PCR. Sequencing instrument: Illumina HiSeq 4000. iRepertoire HTBI primers and Arm-PCR amplification of CDR3 regions were used to construct TCR beta libraries. PCR products were gel purified before sequencing. As for the authors' bioinformatics: A total of roughly 67 TRBV and some 15 TRBJ segments were identified across samples and were used for gene usage analysis of CDR3 amino acid clonotypes. COPE and FqMerger were used to merge filtered high-quality paired reads into contigs. BLAST was used to align contigs to IMGT TRBV, TRBD and TRBJ reference genes, with CDR3 defined following IMGT. Highly expanded clones were defined as clonotypes with a frequency above 0.1%. Repertoire diversity was measured by Shannon entropy, and V-J evenness by the Gini coefficient. A clonotype was considered public if more than one individual shared it. The public reads were reprocessed in TCRdb via fastp at Q25 and MiXCR, keeping in-frame beta chains. CDR3 protein sequences are deduplicated, and each keeps its most common genes and DNA. The V and J calls and clone size come from TCRdb's table, not from the authors' own analysis. A total of 350,000 to 450,000 distinct CDR3 sequences appear in this sample, approximately 15% of them only once. About 8.3% of the sample is taken by the ten largest.

What the study reported, not specific to this receptor: More public clonotypes were shared among persistent patients (over 2,500) than among newly diagnosed patients (approximately 1,000). The authors noted that the small sample size was a limitation that may lower accuracy. Persistent Graves' disease patients showed lower TCR Shannon entropy and fewer highly expanded clones than newly diagnosed patients, suggesting clonal expansion. The study examined only peripheral blood because the primary lesion, thyroid tissue, could not be accessed. Sequencing and analysis were limited to the TCR beta chain.

These data were also filed under a second study, of T cells in Graves' hyperthyroidism and ophthalmopathy. Drawing on the second study: A patient counted as having stable Graves' hyperthyroidism if no progression to ophthalmopathy occurred over 18 months of follow-up. Hyperthyroidism patients were aged 18 to 65 years and newly diagnosed, with disease duration of less than 2 months. The study excluded patients with uncontrolled infections, other autoimmune diseases, pregnancy or lactation. Diagnoses relied on clinical symptoms, serum thyroxine and TRAb, thyroid ultrasound and orbital computed tomography. A first-round RT-PCR of the TCR CDR3 used the HTBI primer set with the Qiagen OneStep RT-PCR kit. Most expanded thyroid clonotypes (frequency above 0.001) were also detected in blood, a finding suggesting that blood repertoires may reflect thyroid immune responses. A 13 V-J signature model separated ophthalmopathy from stable hyperthyroidism, with roughly 88% sensitivity and about 81% specificity in cross-validation and 80%/75% in testing. In validation, progression to ophthalmopathy was predicted by the model with roughly 69% sensitivity and about 72% specificity, a median of approximately 6.5 months before onset. To identify TCR V-J signatures that set the groups apart, the researchers used a discovery cohort of 100 or so patients, made up of roughly 40 with Graves' ophthalmopathy and around 58 with stable Graves' hyperthyroidism. An independent validation cohort of around 19 hyperthyroidism patients and approximately 15 patients who later progressed to ophthalmopathy tested prospective prediction of ophthalmopathy. The roughly 99 discovery patients were divided at random into training and test sets in a 7:3 ratio. The study also compared thyroid tissue and blood T-cell repertoires from 6 or 7 Graves' hyperthyroidism patients. After blood sampling, hyperthyroidism patients were treated with methimazole at a starting dose of 30 mg daily, and ophthalmopathy patients were treated with high-dose intravenous methylprednisolone. Libraries were constructed in a second round of multiplex PCR, after which size selection and purification were carried out. Paired-end sequencing of the libraries was performed with 100 bp reads on an Illumina HiSeq2000. SOAPnuke was used to process the raw data, removing reads that contained adapters or uncalled bases, had a mean Phred below 15, or lacked an exact match to the constant primer or identifier. COPE v1.2.5 was used to merge high-quality paired reads, and clonotypes were defined as unique nucleotide sequences. MiTCR v1.1 was used to align clonotypes to the IMGT TRBV, TRBD and TRBJ reference segments. Analysis was restricted to V-J combinations with a frequency above 0.0001, which covered roughly 99% of repertoires. The TCS score was defined as F50 (clonal expansion) divided by E x V (chaos), with BLOSUM62-based TCRdist calculated between CDR3 peptides within each V-J. Welch's t-statistics and random forest reduced roughly 540 V-J features to 13, which were used in a naive Bayes classifier (R e1071). Sample size was not statistically predetermined, and blinding of investigators to group allocation was not performed. According to the paper, TCR Vbeta CDR3 sequencing was carried out on some 140 peripheral blood samples, which came from 40 to 45 ophthalmopathy, around 75 hyperthyroidism and some 17 progressor patients.

Source: peripheral blood mononuclear cells (PBMCs), taken at new diagnosis, from a patient treated with antithyroid drugs. The TCR was taken from a woman in her thirties or forties with Graves disease. Donor details come from another sample of the same person, matched by shared clones.

The CDR3 protein sequence reads: CASSTGPRGNTIYF. The nucleotides read TGTGCCAGCAGTACAGGACCGAGGGGAAACACCATATATTTT. This chain joins TRBV27 to TRBJ1-3; a weak D assignment points to TRBD1 (5 bases agree). V is shortened by 5 bases, J by 4 bases, and the region joining them spans 12 bases. The CDR3 sequence holds 14 residues, the cysteine and phenylalanine included. Only CDR3 DNA remains: 42 bases, in frame from the first base. Per the germline V gene (reference sequence), MNHEY is the CDR1 and SMNVEV is the CDR2.